Listed below are T cell receptor beta chains from one sample, sequenced in a study of OX40 agonist ivuxolimab in advanced cancers. Data came from immunoSEQ multiplex PCR; TCRdb stores just in-frame clones and leaves some out. The sample carries 75,000 to 90,000 clones, 75% to 90% recorded once. Sequenced here: CD4+ or CD8+ T cells sorted from blood, sampled in a trial of the OX40 agonist ivuxolimab. Receptors originate from an adult with an advanced solid tumor such as melanoma, head and neck, liver or kidney cancer. Each CDR3 is given with its conserved first and last residue. D genes are given only for firm matches.

v_gene | d_gene | CDR3aa
TRBV2 | . | CASSEGRSPRAETQYF
TRBV28 | . | CASSYPDSYEQYF
TRBV7-9 | . | CASSLGIGALISTDTQYF
TRBV19 | . | CASSMLGGNEQFF
TRBV19 | . | CASSGGANVLTF
TRBV30 | . | CAWKGGSMNTEAFF
TRBV2 | TRBD1 | CASSLQGAGTNEKLFF
TRBV10-2 | . | CASSESPLTWSGNTIYF
TRBV6-6 | TRBD1 | CASIDRGRLGDEQFF
TRBV5-4 | TRBD1 | CASRKQGAYLEQYF
TRBV7-2 | . | CASSWVGGASTDTQYF
TRBV19 | . | CASSINSNSGNTIYF
TRBV18 | TRBD2 | CASSPTSGDQETQYF
TRBV19 | TRBD1 | CASTPTGGSYEQYF
TRBV9 | TRBD2 | CASSTQPGAGGLGTQYF
TRBV11-1 | TRBD1 | CASSLGRDRVPGELFF
TRBV11-2 | . | CASSLWTMTYEQYF
TRBV6-4 | . | CASSPSRGKNSPLHF
TRBV10-3 | TRBD2 | CAISLKLAGVRETQYF
TRBV28 | . | CASSPPNQPQHF
TRBV29-1 | . | CSVEGLGNTEAFF
TRBV9 | . | CASSVGLNFGETQYF
TRBV6-6 | TRBD1 | CASSDRQGEVYGYTF
TRBV10-3 | TRBD2 | CAGGGRDEQYF
TRBV7-3 | . | CASSPARYNEQFF
TRBV2 | . | CASSAASAEQFF
TRBV4-1 | . | CASSQGGNGNTIYF
TRBV30 | TRBD1 | CAWRANRDSEAFF
TRBV10-3 | TRBD1 | CAISESRGSGNTIYF
TRBV4-2 | . | CASSEAASTDTQYF
TRBV7-2 | TRBD1 | CASSHRGWGRGLNEQFF
TRBV5-1 | TRBD1 | CASRGDRVVEQYF
TRBV6-1 | . | CASSGTPTNTEAFF
TRBV19 | . | CASSIDRHYGYTF
TRBV7-2 | . | CASSLGGVNQPQHF
TRBV7-9 | . | CASSPRVEETQYF
TRBV5-1 | TRBD1 | CASSGTGQFNEKLFF
TRBV20-1 | . | CSASGTPREFF
TRBV18 | . | CASSRASSGTEAFF
TRBV4-1 | . | CASSLLRDHNEKLFF
TRBV9 | . | CASSVAPDSNEKLFF
TRBV5-1 | . | CASSLEGLGTNRKLFF
TRBV5-1 | . | CASSHSESLNTEAFF
TRBV30 | . | CAWSVPSYEQYF
TRBV6-6 | TRBD2 | CASSSGGGGQETQYF
TRBV30 | TRBD2 | CAWRLAGGYEQYF
TRBV19 | TRBD1 | CASKMGTGGTYEQYF
TRBV5-5 | TRBD1 | CASRRDSDQPQHF
TRBV6-1 | . | CASSEMQGPYNSPLHF
TRBV2 | TRBD1 | CASSSGTGTGELFF
TRBV5-1 | TRBD1 | CASSFVRDRGTEAFF
TRBV5-1 | . | CASSLGPGDTYEQYF
TRBV30 | TRBD1 | CAWKITGGGYTF
TRBV7-2 | . | CASRWRSYNSPLHF